Shown below are 10 T cell receptor beta chains from a single sample sequenced in a study of T cells after yellow fever vaccination. TCRdb redid the calling of the 5' RACE reads with MiXCR, one entry per CDR3 protein. The sample holds 350,000 or so distinct CDR3 sequences, 7% to 9% seen once. This specimen was PBMCs, taken 35 to 50 days after the first yellow fever vaccination. Source of these receptors: a man aged 18 to 29 who received the YFV17D yellow fever vaccine.

This clonotype has a handful of counts. The chain combines TRBV5-1 with TRBJ1-1; TRBD1 aligns across 7 bases. The CDR3 totals 14 residues. Germline V gene sequence: CDR1 SGHRS, CDR2 YFSETQ. V shed 0 bases, J shed 5 bases, and the junction held 4 bases outside the gene matches. The CDR3 here is CASSLVEGATEAFF. In nucleotides, the CDR3 is TGCGCCAGCAGCTTGGTGGAGGGGGCGACTGAAGCTTTCTTT.

This clonotype was seen ten or more times. The J gene is TRBJ1-1, the V gene TRBV14; D is ambiguous. Germline V gene sequence: CDR1 SGHDN, CDR2 FVKESK. V was clipped by 7 bases and J by 5 bases, with 14 bases between them. CDR3 length: 13 amino acids. The CDR3 protein is CASTRGSGTEAFF. Written as DNA, the CDR3 is TGTGCCAGCACCAGAGGGAGCGGGACTGAAGCTTTCTTT.

This clonotype was recorded many times. V usage is TRBV5-1 and J usage is TRBJ2-2, with D possibly being TRBD1 or TRBD2 (5 bases each). This CDR3 region has 14 residues. Trimming shortened V by 7 bases and J by 4 bases, and 14 bases separated the two germline ends. Germline V CDR1 and CDR2: SGHRS, YFSETQ. CDR3 loop: CASDFGTTTGELFF. CDR3 DNA: TGCGCCAGCGACTTTGGGACCACCACCGGGGAGCTGTTTTTT.

The CDR3 spells CSAAGTPSNQPQHF. The DNA of the CDR3 is TGCAGTGCAGCAGGGACACCTAGCAATCAGCCCCAGCATTTT. The chain joins TRBV20-1 to TRBJ1-5, with D tentatively TRBD1 (6 bases). Germline V gene sequence: CDR1 DFQATT, CDR2 SNEGSKA (reference sequence). With 6 bases removed from V and 0 bases from J, the gap between germline ends came to 12 bases. This CDR3 contains 14 residues.

This clonotype was detected only a few times. The chain has TRBV18 and TRBJ2-5; 9 nucleotides align to TRBD2. Germline values: CDR1 KGHSH, CDR2 LQKENI. The CDR3 loop spans 14 amino acids. V trimming: 6 bases; J trimming: 3 bases; junction bases outside the gene matches: 5. The CDR3 nucleotides are TGTGCCAGCTCCCCTGGCGGGGGGGAAGAGACCCAGTACTTC. Translated: CASSPGGGEETQYF.

This clonotype was detected only a few times. The rearrangement uses TRBV7-3 and TRBJ1-6; D gene uncertain. The V and J ends lost 0 bases and 12 bases respectively, with 9 bases between them. The CDR3 extends over 13 amino acids. CDR1 is SGHTA, CDR2 FQGTGA, per germline. In DNA, the CDR3 is TGTGCCAGCAGCTTAACACGCTTTGTACCCCTCCACTTT. This translates into CASSLTRFVPLHF.

The J gene is TRBJ2-7, the V gene TRBV29-1; a possible D gene is TRBD1 (5 bases). V was trimmed by 4 bases and J by 8 bases, leaving 24 bases between them. The CDR3 runs to 15 residues. Germline CDR1 is SQVTM and CDR2 is ANQGSEA. The CDR3 region has the DNA TGCAGCGTTGTAATGTTAGGGGCAGGGTATGCCAAGCAGTACTTC. This codes for CSVVMLGAGYAKQYF.

The chain recombines TRBV14 with TRBJ1-1, with D tentatively TRBD1 (5 bases). From germline, CDR1 is SGHDN and CDR2 FVKESK. This CDR3 is 13 amino acids long. Deletions cut 4 bases from V and 4 bases from J, with 10 bases between. The CDR3 bases are TGTGCCAGCAGCCCGTCAGGGTTCACTGAAGCTTTCTTT. Translating it yields CASSPSGFTEAFF.

This clonotype was recorded many times. The CDR3 bases are TGTGCCAGCAGCTTAAGTGGACATACCTTCACTAGCACAGATACGCAGTATTTT. Encoded protein: CASSLSGHTFTSTDTQYF. The chain is built from TRBV7-3 and TRBJ2-3; D may be TRBD1 (5 bases). V gave up 1 base and J gave up 0 bases, with 17 bases separating them. The CDR3 spans 18 residues. From germline, CDR1 is SGHTA and CDR2 FQGTGA.

This clonotype has just a few counts. This rearrangement joins TRBV12-3 or TRBV12-4 to TRBJ2-1, with D unclear. The V end was cut by 6 bases, the J end by 4 bases, with 22 bases between. The CDR3 is made up of 17 amino acids. The CDR3 loop reads CASSPGEQSWVYNEQFF. The DNA for the CDR3 is TGTGCCAGCAGCCCCGGTGAACAGAGTTGGGTGTACAATGAGCAGTTCTTC.